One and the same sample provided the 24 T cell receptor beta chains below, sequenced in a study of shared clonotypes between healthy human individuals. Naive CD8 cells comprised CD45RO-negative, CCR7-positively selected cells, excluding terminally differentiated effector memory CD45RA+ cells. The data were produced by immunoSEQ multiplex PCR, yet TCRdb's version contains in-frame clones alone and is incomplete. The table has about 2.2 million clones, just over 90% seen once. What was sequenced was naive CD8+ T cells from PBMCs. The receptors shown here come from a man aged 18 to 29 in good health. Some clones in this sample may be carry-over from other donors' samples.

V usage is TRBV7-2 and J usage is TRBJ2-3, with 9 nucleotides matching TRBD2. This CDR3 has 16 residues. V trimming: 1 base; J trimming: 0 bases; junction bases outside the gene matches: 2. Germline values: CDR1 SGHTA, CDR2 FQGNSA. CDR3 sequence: CASSLGLAVSTDTQYF. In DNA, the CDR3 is TGTGCCAGCAGCTTAGGACTAGCGGTTAGCACAGATACGCAGTATTTT.

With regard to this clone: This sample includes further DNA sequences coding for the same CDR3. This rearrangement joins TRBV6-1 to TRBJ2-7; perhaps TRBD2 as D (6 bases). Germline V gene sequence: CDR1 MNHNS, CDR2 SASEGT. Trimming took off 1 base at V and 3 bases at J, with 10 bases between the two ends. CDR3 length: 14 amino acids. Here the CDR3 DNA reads TGTGCCAGCAGTGAAGTTGGTAGCGGCTACGAGCAGTACTTC. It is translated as CASSEVGSGYEQYF.

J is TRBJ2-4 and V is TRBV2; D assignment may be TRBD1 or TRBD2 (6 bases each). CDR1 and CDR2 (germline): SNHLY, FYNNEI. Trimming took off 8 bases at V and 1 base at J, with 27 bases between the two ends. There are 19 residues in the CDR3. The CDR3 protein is CASEPEGHSPQGAKNIQYF. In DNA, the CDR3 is TGTGCCAGCGAACCGGAGGGCCACTCACCCCAGGGGGCCAAAAACATTCAGTACTTC.

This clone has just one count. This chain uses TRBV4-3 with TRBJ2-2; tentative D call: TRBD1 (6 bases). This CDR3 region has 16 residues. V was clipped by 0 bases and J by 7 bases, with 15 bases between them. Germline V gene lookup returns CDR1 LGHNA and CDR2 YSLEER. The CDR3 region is CASSQDLLGASGELFF. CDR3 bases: TGCGCCAGCAGCCAAGATTTATTGGGGGCCAGCGGGGAGCTGTTTTTT.

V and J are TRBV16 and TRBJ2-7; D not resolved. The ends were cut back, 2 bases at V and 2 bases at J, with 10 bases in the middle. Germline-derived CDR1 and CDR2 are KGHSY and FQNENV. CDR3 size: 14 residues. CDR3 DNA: TGTGCCAGCAGCCAAACTTTGGATACCTACGAGCAGTACTTC. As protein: CASSQTLDTYEQYF.

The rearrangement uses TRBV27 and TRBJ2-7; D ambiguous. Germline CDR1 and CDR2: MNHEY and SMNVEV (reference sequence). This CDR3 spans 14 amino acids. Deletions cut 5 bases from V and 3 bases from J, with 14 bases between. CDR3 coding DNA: TGTGCCAGCAGTCTACGGATTAGTCACTACGAGCAGTACTTC. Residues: CASSLRISHYEQYF.

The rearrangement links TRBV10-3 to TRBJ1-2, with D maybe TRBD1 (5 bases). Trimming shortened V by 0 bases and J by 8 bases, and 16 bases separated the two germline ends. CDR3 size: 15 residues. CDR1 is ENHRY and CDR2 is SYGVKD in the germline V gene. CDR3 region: CAISESGGAAGGYTF. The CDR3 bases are TGTGCCATCAGTGAGTCCGGGGGAGCTGCAGGCGGCTACACCTTC.

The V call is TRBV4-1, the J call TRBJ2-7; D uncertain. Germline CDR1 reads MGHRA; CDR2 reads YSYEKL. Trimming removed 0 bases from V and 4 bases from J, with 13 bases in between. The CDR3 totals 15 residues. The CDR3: CASSQDPPRVYEQYF. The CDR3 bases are TGCGCCAGCAGCCAAGATCCACCGAGAGTTTACGAGCAGTACTTC.

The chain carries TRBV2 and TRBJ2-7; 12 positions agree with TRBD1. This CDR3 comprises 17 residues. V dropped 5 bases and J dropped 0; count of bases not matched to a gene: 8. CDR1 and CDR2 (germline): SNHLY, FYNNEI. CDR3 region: CASSYPGQGANSYEQYF. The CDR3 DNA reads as TGTGCCAGCAGTTACCCGGGACAGGGGGCTAACTCCTACGAGCAGTACTTC.

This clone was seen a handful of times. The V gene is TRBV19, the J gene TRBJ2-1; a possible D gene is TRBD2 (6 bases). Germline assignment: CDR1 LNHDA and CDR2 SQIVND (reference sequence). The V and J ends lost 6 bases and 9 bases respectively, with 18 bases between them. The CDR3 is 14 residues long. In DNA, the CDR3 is TGTGCCAGTAGGACTAGGGGAGTCGGTAGTGAGCAGTTCTTC. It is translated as CASRTRGVGSEQFF.

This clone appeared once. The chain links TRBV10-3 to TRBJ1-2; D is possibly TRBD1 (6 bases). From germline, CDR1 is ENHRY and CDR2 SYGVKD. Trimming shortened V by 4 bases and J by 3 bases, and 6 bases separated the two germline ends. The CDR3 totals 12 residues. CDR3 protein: CAISAGDYGYTF. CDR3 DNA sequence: TGTGCCATCAGTGCAGGGGACTATGGCTACACCTTC.

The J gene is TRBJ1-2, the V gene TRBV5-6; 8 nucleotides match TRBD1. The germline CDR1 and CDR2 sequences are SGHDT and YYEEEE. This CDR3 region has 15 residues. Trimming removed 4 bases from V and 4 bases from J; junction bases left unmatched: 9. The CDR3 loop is CASSPQRRGPYGYTF. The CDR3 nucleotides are TGTGCCAGCAGCCCCCAGCGCAGGGGGCCCTATGGCTACACCTTC.

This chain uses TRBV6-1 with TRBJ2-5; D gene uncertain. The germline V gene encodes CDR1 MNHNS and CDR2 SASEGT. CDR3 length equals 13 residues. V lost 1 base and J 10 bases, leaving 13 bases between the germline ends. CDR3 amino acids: CASSEGLGYNQYF. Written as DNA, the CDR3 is TGTGCCAGCAGTGAAGGGCTAGGGTACAACCAGTACTTC.

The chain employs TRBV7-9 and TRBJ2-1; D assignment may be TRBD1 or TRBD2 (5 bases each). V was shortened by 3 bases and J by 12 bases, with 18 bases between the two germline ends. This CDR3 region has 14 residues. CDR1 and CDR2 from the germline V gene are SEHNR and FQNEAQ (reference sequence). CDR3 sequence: CASSFPPGTPGQFF. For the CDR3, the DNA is TGTGCCAGCAGCTTCCCCCCCGGGACCCCGGGGCAGTTCTTC.

Written as DNA, the CDR3 is TGTGCCAGCAGCGAGACGAAAACTAATGAAAAACTGTTTTTT. It encodes CASSETKTNEKLFF. The V and J genes are TRBV16 and TRBJ1-4, with unresolved D. Between the trimmed V and J ends, which lost 5 bases and 1 base, there was a span of 8 bases. The CDR3 consists of 14 residues. CDR1 is KGHSY and CDR2 is FQNENV in the germline V gene.

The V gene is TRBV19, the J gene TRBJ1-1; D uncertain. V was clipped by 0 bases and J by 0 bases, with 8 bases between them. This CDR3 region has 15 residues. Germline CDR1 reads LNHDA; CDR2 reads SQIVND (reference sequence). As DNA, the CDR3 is TGTGCCAGTAGTATAGACGGGTCTATGAACACTGAAGCTTTCTTT. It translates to CASSIDGSMNTEAFF.

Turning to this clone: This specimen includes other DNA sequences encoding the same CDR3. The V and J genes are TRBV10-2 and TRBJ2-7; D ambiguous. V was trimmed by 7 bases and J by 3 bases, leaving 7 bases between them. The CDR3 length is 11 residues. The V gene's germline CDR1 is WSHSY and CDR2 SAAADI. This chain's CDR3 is CASKGLYEQYF. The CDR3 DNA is TGCGCCAGCAAAGGCCTCTACGAGCAGTACTTC.

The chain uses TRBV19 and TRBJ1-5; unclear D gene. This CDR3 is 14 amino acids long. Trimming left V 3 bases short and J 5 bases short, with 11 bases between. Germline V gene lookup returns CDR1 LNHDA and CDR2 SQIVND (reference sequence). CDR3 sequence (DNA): TGTGCCAGTAGTATCAGAGATCTTCATCAGCCCCAGCATTTT. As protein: CASSIRDLHQPQHF.

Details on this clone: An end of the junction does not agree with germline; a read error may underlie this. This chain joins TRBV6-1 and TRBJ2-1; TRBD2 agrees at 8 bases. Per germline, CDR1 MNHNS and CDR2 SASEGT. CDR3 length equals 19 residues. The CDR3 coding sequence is TGTGCCAGCGGTGACCGGGACACCCTACTAGCGGCCCCCTTCAATGAGCAGTTCTTC. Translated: CASGDRDTLLAAPFNEQFF.

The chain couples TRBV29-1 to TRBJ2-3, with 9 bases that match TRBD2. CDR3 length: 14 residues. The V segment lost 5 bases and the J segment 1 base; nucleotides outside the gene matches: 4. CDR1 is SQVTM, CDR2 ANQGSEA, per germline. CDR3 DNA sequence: TGCAGCGTTCCTCGACTAGCGGGCACAGATACGCAGTATTTT. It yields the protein CSVPRLAGTDTQYF.

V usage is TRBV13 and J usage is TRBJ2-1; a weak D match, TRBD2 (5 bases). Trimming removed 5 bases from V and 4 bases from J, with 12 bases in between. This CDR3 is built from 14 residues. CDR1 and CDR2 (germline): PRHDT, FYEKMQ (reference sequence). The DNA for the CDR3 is TGTGCCAGCAGCCGACGGGAAGGGTACAATGAGCAGTTCTTC. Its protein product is CASSRREGYNEQFF.

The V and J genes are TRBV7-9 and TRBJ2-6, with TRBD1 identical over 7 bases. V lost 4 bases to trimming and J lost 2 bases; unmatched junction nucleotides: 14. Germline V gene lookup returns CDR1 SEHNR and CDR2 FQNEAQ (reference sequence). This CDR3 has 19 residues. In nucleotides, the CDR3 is TGTGCCAGCAGCTACCCGACAGGGAGATTCACGGCTGGGGCCAACGTCCTGACTTTC. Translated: CASSYPTGRFTAGANVLTF.

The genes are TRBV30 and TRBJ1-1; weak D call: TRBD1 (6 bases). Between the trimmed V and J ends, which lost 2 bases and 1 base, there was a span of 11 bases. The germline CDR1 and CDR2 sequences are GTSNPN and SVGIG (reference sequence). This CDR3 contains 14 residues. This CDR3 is CAWSLPRGNTEAFF. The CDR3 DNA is TGTGCCTGGAGTCTCCCCAGGGGGAACACTGAAGCTTTCTTT.

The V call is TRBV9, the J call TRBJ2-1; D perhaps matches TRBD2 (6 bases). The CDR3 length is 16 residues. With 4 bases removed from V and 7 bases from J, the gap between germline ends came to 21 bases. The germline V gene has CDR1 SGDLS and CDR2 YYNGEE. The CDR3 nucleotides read TGTGCCAGCAGCCCCCGCCTAGCGCCCATGGAAAATGAGCAGTTCTTC. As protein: CASSPRLAPMENEQFF.